Listed here is a single TCR beta chain. The same CDR3 also results from other DNA sequences found in this sample. These data belong to a study of shared clonotypes between healthy human individuals. Sequencing used immunoSEQ multiplex PCR; TCRdb keeps in-frame clones, though not all of them. The sample records about 800,000 clones, just over 95% being singletons. Naive CD8 cells, CD45RO-negative and positively selected for CCR7, excluded terminally differentiated effector memory CD45RA+ cells. Germline loops: CDR1 SGHNT, CDR2 YYREEE (reference sequence). V lost 3 bases, J lost 7 bases, and 2 bases stayed unmatched. This CDR3 contains 12 residues.

The sequence was collected from a man aged 25-45 years in good health. The sample was naive CD8+ T cells sorted from blood. V gene TRBV5-4 combines with J gene TRBJ2-7, with 9 bases fitting TRBD1. The CDR3 DNA reads as TGTGCCAGCAGCTGGGGGACAGGGGAGCAGTACTTC. Amino acids: CASSWGTGEQYF.